These 3 T cell receptor beta chains originate from one sample sequenced in a study of blood T cell repertoires in COVID-19. Method: immunoSEQ multiplex PCR; TCRdb's copy keeps in-frame clones and lacks some. The table lists about 26,000 clones, about nine tenths of them singletons, with roughly 13% in the top ten. Sequencing was performed on peripheral blood. These receptors were taken from a human donor in a cohort sampled during active COVID-19. The donor label of this sample is uncertain.

The chain uses TRBV5-5 and TRBJ1-3, with D uncertain. Trimming took 1 base from V and 3 from J, leaving 11 bases between them. CDR3 size: 15 residues. Germline V gives CDR1 SGHKS, CDR2 YYEKEE (reference sequence). The CDR3 coding sequence is TGTGCCAGCAGCTTGACCCACTTTGGTGGAAACACCATATATTTT. It encodes CASSLTHFGGNTIYF.

This chain links TRBV5-5 with TRBJ1-4; the match to TRBD1 covers 7 bases. The CDR3 covers 16 residues. The V and J ends lost 4 bases and 0 bases, in that order; junction bases with no gene match: 6. CDR1 is SGHKS, CDR2 YYEKEE, per germline (reference sequence). DNA of the CDR3: TGTGCCAGCAGCCTCGGGACAGTCACAACTAATGAAAAACTGTTTTTT. It codes for CASSLGTVTTNEKLFF.

The table lists this clone with a few counts. The chain carries TRBV6-5 and TRBJ1-6; no reliable D call. Germline V CDR1 and CDR2: MNHEY, SVGAGI. This CDR3 has 16 residues. V was pared by 0 bases and J by 0 bases, with 6 bases between. As DNA, the CDR3 is TGTGCCAGCAGTTACTCCTGGAGCTCCTATAATTCACCCCTCCACTTT. It yields the protein CASSYSWSSYNSPLHF.